This paragraph covers one TCR beta chain sequence. The V gene lost 3 bases and the J gene lost 7 bases, with 6 bases spanning the gap. Germline CDR1 reads LNHDA; CDR2 reads SQIVND (reference sequence). The CDR3 consists of 12 residues. TCRdb's copy holds only in-frame clones and misses some; the assay was immunoSEQ multiplex PCR. The data show around 100,000 clones, over 80% seen once. The data are from a study of blood T cell repertoires in COVID-19. The overall study: COVID-19 samples collected from the United States, Italy and Spain covered acute and convalescent phases.

This clonotype was sampled from a man aged 50 to 60 with active or convalescent COVID-19. The sequenced sample consisted of peripheral blood. V usage is TRBV19 and J usage is TRBJ2-2; D ambiguous. CDR3 DNA: TGTGCCAGTAGTATTGTAATCGGGGAGCTGTTTTTT. Residues: CASSIVIGELFF.